The sample holds a few counts of the clone carrying this T cell receptor beta chain. Its specificity is not known. Trimming removed 5 bases at V and 7 bases at J, with 15 bases between. The CDR3 is 14 residues long. Germline-derived CDR1 and CDR2 are MNHEY and SMNVEV (reference sequence). Lesional scalp tissue (obtained by punch biopsy) and peripheral blood were collected from alopecia areata patients. This sample is part of a study of CD8+ T cells in alopecia areata. Regarding the study as a whole: Sequencing of scalp tissue also captures the resident alphabeta T cells of normal skin.

cDNA reverse transcribed from extracted RNA served as the sequencing template. Generated by immunoSEQ multiplex PCR, the TCRdb table keeps only in-frame clones and is missing some. The sample yields about 8,900 clones, roughly three fifths seen once. The receptor was isolated from a human donor with alopecia areata. V and J are TRBV27 and TRBJ1-5; D unclear. The sample consisted of skin. The CDR3 nucleotides are TGTGCCAGCAGTACTTACGGAGGGAGCCAGCCCCAGCATTTT. Translation: CASSTYGGSQPQHF.